What follows are 15 T cell receptor beta chains derived from one specimen sequenced in a study of PD-1 blockade in classical Hodgkin lymphoma (dated by TCRdb to 2018 to 2021). In light of the paper, this sample's time point label describes: cycle 1 day 1 (C1D1), immediately before nivolumab initiation. All trial patients had relapsed after autologous stem cell transplantation, with cohorts A, B and C differing in prior brentuximab vedotin exposure. A Miltenyi CD8+ T cell isolation kit was used for magnetic negative selection to purify CD8+ T cells from thawed PBMCs. The method behind the library was the immunoSEQ multiplex PCR assay. TCRdb limited this immuneACCESS table to in-frame rearrangements with V and J called. A share of clones is missing; checked studies link under half to unresolved V genes, and the rest is unexplained. A total of some 2,500 clones appear in this sample, more than 60% of them only once. The top ten constitute approximately 11% of the sample.

The input for sequencing was CD8+ T cells from blood, taken at baseline. The receptor source for this set is a human donor with classical Hodgkin lymphoma.

The chain has TRBV27 and TRBJ2-7; D call uncertain. This CDR3 comprises 13 residues. CDR1 is MNHEY, CDR2 SMNVEV, per germline (reference sequence). V was cut by 5 bases and J by 2 bases, with 10 bases left in between. Here the CDR3 DNA reads TGTGCCAGCAGTCCTGGTCGACCCTACGAGCAGTACTTC. It is translated as CASSPGRPYEQYF.

The chain employs TRBV7-8 and TRBJ1-2; possible D gene TRBD1, 6 bases. The CDR3 totals 15 residues. Germline V gene lookup returns CDR1 SGHVS and CDR2 FQNEAQ. V lost 5 bases and J 5 bases, leaving 18 bases between the germline ends. The CDR3 DNA reads TGTGCCAGCAGCCCTGGGGGGGGGCCGCGGTATGGCTACACCTTC. Its protein product is CASSPGGGPRYGYTF.

The CDR3 coding sequence is TGTGCCAGCAGTTTATTGGGACTAGCGGGGGTAGAGACCCAGTACTTC. This gives the protein CASSLLGLAGVETQYF. The gene calls are TRBV27 and TRBJ2-5; TRBD2 aligns across 14 bases. In germline, CDR1 is MNHEY, CDR2 SMNVEV (reference sequence). The CDR3 runs to 16 residues. With V trimmed by 1 base and J by 4 bases, 2 bases remained unmatched.

This sequence joins TRBV5-1 and TRBJ2-1; 8 nucleotides align to TRBD1. Germline V gene sequence: CDR1 SGHRS, CDR2 YFSETQ. This CDR3 region has 16 residues. Trimming at V came to 0 bases and at J to 4 bases, leaving 6 bases not matched to a gene. The CDR3 protein is CASSLVPGTGYNEQFF. In nucleotides, the CDR3 is TGCGCCAGCAGCTTGGTCCCCGGGACAGGTTACAATGAGCAGTTCTTC.

The chain combines TRBV5-1 with TRBJ2-7; 8 bases line up with TRBD1. There are 15 residues in the CDR3. Unmatched junction bases numbered 6, after V lost 2 bases and J lost 2 bases. Germline CDR1 reads SGHRS; CDR2 reads YFSETQ. The CDR3 coding sequence is TGCGCCAGCAGCTTCGAAGACAGGGGCCCCTACGAGCAGTACTTC. Its translation: CASSFEDRGPYEQYF.

The chain recombines TRBV7-6 with TRBJ2-1; tentatively, D is TRBD2 (5 bases). The CDR3 sequence is 16 residues long. Germline CDR1 reads SGHVS; CDR2 reads FNYEAQ. Trimming removed 1 base from V and 9 bases from J, with 19 bases in between. CDR3 bases: TGTGCCAGCAGCTTAGGAGGAGGCCGTGCTTTGAGTGAGCAGTTCTTC. This encodes CASSLGGGRALSEQFF.

The chain uses TRBV6-6 and TRBJ2-5, with no clear D. The DNA end is more similar to TRBJ2-7, so the J call may be wrong. CDR3 length equals 14 residues. Germline V gives CDR1 MNHNY, CDR2 SVGAGI (reference sequence). The CDR3 spells CASSKGPDRYEQYF. CDR3 DNA sequence: TGTGCCAGCAGTAAGGGCCCGGACCGCTACGAGCAGTACTTC.

This chain links TRBV5-6 with TRBJ2-7, with TRBD2 as a possible D gene (5 bases). The V and J ends lost 4 bases and 4 bases respectively, with 18 bases between them. Germline CDR1 SGHDT, CDR2 YYEEEE. The CDR3 sequence is 15 residues long. The CDR3, as DNA: TGTGCCAGCAGCATGGGCGGGCAGCTCCTTTACGAGCAGTACTTC. It is translated as CASSMGGQLLYEQYF. The full variable domain, in which reference TRBV5-6 and TRBJ2-7 provide the parts outside the CDR3, is DAGVTQSPTHLIKTRGQQVTLRCSPKSGHDTVSWYQQALGQGPQFIFQYYEEEERQRGNFPDRFSGHQFPNYSSELNVNALLLGDSALYLCASSMGGQLLYEQYFGPGTRLTVT.

This chain uses TRBV7-2 with TRBJ2-7; no reliable D call. The germline V gene has CDR1 SGHTA and CDR2 FQGNSA. Trimming pared 0 bases from V and 2 bases from J, leaving 8 bases between. The CDR3 length is 14 residues. CDR3 sequence reads: CASSLAWRPYEQYF. CDR3 DNA: TGTGCCAGCAGCTTAGCGTGGCGGCCCTACGAGCAGTACTTC.

This clone was counted a few times. The chain links TRBV7-7 to TRBJ2-1; 13 positions match TRBD2. The CDR3 length is 14 residues. Trimming took 5 bases from V and 8 from J; bases not matched to a gene: 3. Germline V lookup: CDR1 SSHAT, CDR2 FNYEAQ (reference sequence). The CDR3 region has the DNA TGTGCCAGCAGCGCAACTAGCGGGGGGGATGAGCAGTTCTTC. Amino acids: CASSATSGGDEQFF.

This clone appeared a few times. This chain joins TRBV29-1 and TRBJ2-7; TRBD1 is a possible D gene (5 bases). The CDR3 is 16 amino acids. V lost 2 bases and J 3 bases, leaving 20 bases between the germline ends. Germline CDR1 SQVTM, CDR2 ANQGSEA. The CDR3 DNA follows: TGCAGCGTTGAAATACGGGCGCCAGGGCGCTACTACGAGCAGTACTTC. Its translation: CSVEIRAPGRYYEQYF.

There are a few counts of this clone. The chain employs TRBV9 and TRBJ2-3; the match to TRBD2 covers 12 bases. This CDR3 contains 18 residues. The germline V gene has CDR1 SGDLS and CDR2 YYNGEE. V lost 4 bases, J lost 0 bases, and 9 bases stayed unmatched. CDR3 bases: TGTGCCAGCAGCCCCCAGGGACTAGCGGGTACTAGCACAGATACGCAGTATTTT. As protein: CASSPQGLAGTSTDTQYF.

This clone was detected a few times. This chain uses TRBV27 with TRBJ2-1; 8 bases align to TRBD1. The CDR3 sequence is 14 residues long. The germline CDR1 and CDR2 sequences are MNHEY and SMNVEV (reference sequence). The V segment lost 5 bases and the J segment 9 bases; nucleotides outside the gene matches: 9. In DNA, the CDR3 is TGTGCCAGCAGTGTCGACAGGGGTCAAGGTGAGCAGTTCTTC. Protein product: CASSVDRGQGEQFF.

This clone was observed a handful of times. V and J are TRBV30 and TRBJ1-1, with unresolved D. The CDR3 length is 12 residues. Trimming removed 1 base from V and 5 bases from J, with 8 bases in between. Per the germline V gene, CDR1 is GTSNPN and CDR2 is SVGIG (reference sequence). Here the CDR3 DNA reads TGTGCCTGGAGTGGTGGTACAACTGAAGCTTTCTTT. Its translation: CAWSGGTTEAFF.

V is TRBV6-7 and J is TRBJ2-7; TRBD1 matches 9 bases. TRBV6-7 is an ORF, with its function uncertain. V lost 6 bases, J lost 0 bases, and 9 bases stayed unmatched. The CDR3 extends over 16 amino acids. This CDR3 reads CASRPGTGKISYEQYF. The CDR3 DNA reads as TGTGCCAGCAGACCAGGGACAGGGAAAATCTCCTACGAGCAGTACTTC.